This T cell receptor beta chain is from a study of blood T cell repertoires in COVID-19. At the level of the study: Samples came from the United States, Italy and Spain, spanning acute and convalescent COVID-19.

V dropped 1 base and J dropped 4; count of bases not matched to a gene: 15. The CDR3 length is 19 residues. CDR1 SGHTA and CDR2 FQGNSA come from the germline V gene. Produced via immunoSEQ multiplex PCR; TCRdb's table is partial and in-frame only. The sample comprises 250,000 to 300,000 clones, 75% to 90% of which are singletons, and about 9.4% rests with the top ten. Patients from Seattle were sampled longitudinally, starting during active infection. What was sequenced was peripheral blood. The chain joins TRBV7-2 to TRBJ2-5, with 10 bases that match TRBD2. The origin of this receptor is a woman in her 70s with COVID-19, enrolled during active disease. The CDR3 reads CASSLVLLAGLSMGETQYF. Here the CDR3 DNA reads TGTGCCAGCAGCTTAGTTTTACTAGCGGGACTGAGTATGGGAGAGACCCAGTACTTC.